This T cell receptor beta chain was identified during a study of blood T cell repertoires in COVID-19. Across the whole study: COVID-19 samples collected from the United States, Italy and Spain covered acute and convalescent phases. T cells, B-cell-depleted T cells, or PBMCs provided the cDNA or gDNA that served as material.

In the original analysis: Reference gene primer amplification gave nucleated cell count estimates. Sequencing was performed with immunoSEQ multiplex PCR; in TCRdb, only in-frame clones are kept and a portion is missing. For V, J and clone size, that table is used; D and trimming come from the DNA. Here the sample spans roughly 13,000 clones, approximately 73% being singletons. The J segment lost 4 bases and the V segment lost 6 bases, leaving 2 bases of the junction unmatched. CDR1 and CDR2 from the germline V gene are MNHEY and SVGEGT. CDR3 length equals 13 residues. The J gene is TRBJ2-2, the V gene TRBV6-2 or TRBV6-3, with 7 bases matching TRBD1. This receptor was obtained from a man between 70 and 80 years old with acute or convalescent COVID-19. Sequenced material: peripheral blood. For the CDR3, the DNA is TGTGCCAGCAGCAACAGGGGCACCGGGGAGCTGTTTTTT. Translating gives CASSNRGTGELFF.